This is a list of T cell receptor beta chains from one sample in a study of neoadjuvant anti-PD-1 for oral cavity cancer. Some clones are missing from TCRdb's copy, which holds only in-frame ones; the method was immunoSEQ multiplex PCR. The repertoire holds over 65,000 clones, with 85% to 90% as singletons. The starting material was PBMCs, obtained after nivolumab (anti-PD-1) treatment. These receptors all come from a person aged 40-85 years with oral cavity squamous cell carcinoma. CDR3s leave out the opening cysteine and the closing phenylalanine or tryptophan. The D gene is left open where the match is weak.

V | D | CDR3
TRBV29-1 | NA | SVFPHRIKAQH
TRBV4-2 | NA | ASSHTWGAEQPQH
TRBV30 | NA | AWRWERARKGPQH
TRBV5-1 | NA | ASSLEVTTDTQY
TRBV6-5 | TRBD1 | ASSPGTGGTEAF
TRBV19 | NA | ASSRSRRGRTDTQY
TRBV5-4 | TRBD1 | ASSIRTGGLTSSYEQY
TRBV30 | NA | AWRGGVGYEQY
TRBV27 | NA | ATASRNTGELF
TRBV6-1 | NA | ASSWGSGTQY
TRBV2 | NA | ASGRPRNTEAF
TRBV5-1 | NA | ASSLPSYEQY
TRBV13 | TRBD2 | ASRPRTSGGALETQY
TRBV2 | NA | ASSAYEQY
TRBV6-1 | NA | ASKTEVSGVHEQF
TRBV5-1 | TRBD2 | ASSLAGTSGAPTQY
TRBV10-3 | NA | AIGPSGNTEAF
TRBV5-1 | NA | ASSLDRLGWVGETQY
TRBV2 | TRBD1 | ASTPQGAGTNEKLF
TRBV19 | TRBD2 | ASSIVGTSSEQY
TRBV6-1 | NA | ASSEVFTQLSYEQY
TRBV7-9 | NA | ASSLAGVTEAF
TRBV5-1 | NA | ASSLGQGIEQY
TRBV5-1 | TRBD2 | ASSLGLAGQETQY
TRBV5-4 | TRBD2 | ASSKTSGGKDTQY
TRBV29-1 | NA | SVRDFGHEQY
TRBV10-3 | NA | AIHSGGRNTGELF
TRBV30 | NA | AWIRQDRQRDEQY
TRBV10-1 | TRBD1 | ASSAEGQGIYEQY
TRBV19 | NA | ASSFTVQETQY
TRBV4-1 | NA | ASSQESLATLYNEQF
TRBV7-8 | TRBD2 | ASSPTTSGSGELF
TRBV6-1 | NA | ASGVDFNTEAF
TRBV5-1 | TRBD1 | ASSTGTGEAF
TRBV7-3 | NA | ASSPRANPLVDFGEQF
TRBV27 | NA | ASSLAVASNEQF
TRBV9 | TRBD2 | ASSVDGGGGGSYNEQF
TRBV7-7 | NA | ASSALGPSGELF
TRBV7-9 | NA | ASSRPGWSGGTDTQY
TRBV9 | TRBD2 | ASSPRGTRRETQY
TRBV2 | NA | ASSAGYGELF
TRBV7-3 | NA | ASSLTREGGYT
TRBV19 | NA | ASSNHQGDYGYT
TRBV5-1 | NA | ASSIAPGPNTEAF
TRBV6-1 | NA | ASRPLGQGEVT
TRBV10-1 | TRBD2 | ASSEKVSGLREQY
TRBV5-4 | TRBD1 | ASSPGQGNTEAF
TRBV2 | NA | ASNPGRTAGELF
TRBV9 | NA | ASSVAPGTYNEQF
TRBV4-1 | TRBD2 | ASSHLITRLAVDTDTQY
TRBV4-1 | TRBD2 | ASSHFSGLSYEQY
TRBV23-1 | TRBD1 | ASSLAYRGPGNTIY
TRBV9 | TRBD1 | ASSVAGRQGQETQY
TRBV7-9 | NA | ASSLERLTEAF
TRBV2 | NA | ASRLEGTPNEKLF
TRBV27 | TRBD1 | ASSLPPDRGRNSPLH
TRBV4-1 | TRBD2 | ASSQDQTPSGRVNEQF
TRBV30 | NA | ARTGKLF
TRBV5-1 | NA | ASSPTTDISGANVLT